A single sample gave rise to the 9 T cell receptor beta chains below, sequenced in a study of cytomegalovirus exposure and HLA in healthy donors. The PCR made use of 60 Vbeta and 13 Jbeta primers. Sequencing was performed with immunoSEQ multiplex PCR; in TCRdb, only in-frame clones are kept and a portion is missing. Of about 170,000 clones in the sample, under 80% were seen once. Sequenced sample: PBMCs. The receptors shown here come from a man aged 35 to 55 in good health and CMV-seronegative.

J is TRBJ2-5 and V is TRBV30; TRBD2 agrees at 11 bases. Per the germline V gene, CDR1 is GTSNPN and CDR2 is SVGIG (reference sequence). The CDR3 covers 16 residues. The trim removed 0 bases at V and 5 bases at J, leaving 8 bases unmatched. CDR3 DNA: TGTGCCTGGAGTGTATTTGGGACTAGCGGAGTTGAGACCCAGTACTTC. Its translation is CAWSVFGTSGVETQYF.

The V and J genes are TRBV27 and TRBJ2-2, with 13 bases matching TRBD2. CDR3 length: 19 residues. Germline CDR1 and CDR2: MNHEY and SMNVEV (reference sequence). V lost 4 bases, J lost 5 bases, and 13 bases stayed unmatched. CDR3 protein: CASSSPGLAGLGGTGELFF. The CDR3 nucleotides are TGTGCCAGCAGTTCTCCGGGACTAGCGGGGCTGGGGGGGACCGGGGAGCTGTTTTTT.

The chain links TRBV4-1 to TRBJ1-6; perhaps TRBD1 as D (5 bases). The CDR3 has 17 amino acids. Germline CDR1 reads MGHRA; CDR2 reads YSYEKL. The ends were cut back, 0 bases at V and 7 bases at J, with 16 bases in the middle. CDR3 coding DNA: TGCGCCAGCAGCCAAGACAACCAGGGTTTAAGGAATTCACCCCTCCACTTT. Translation: CASSQDNQGLRNSPLHF.

In its sample, this clone was seen a few times. The chain has TRBV11-3 and TRBJ2-1; TRBD1 agrees at 9 bases. With 1 base clipped from V and 4 bases from J, the junction kept 8 bases outside the gene matches. The CDR3 is made up of 17 amino acids. CDR1 and CDR2 (germline): SGHNT, YENEEA. In DNA form, the CDR3 reads TGTGCCAGCAGCTTAGGAGTCTCGGACAGGGGATACAATGAGCAGTTCTTC. It translates to CASSLGVSDRGYNEQFF.

The chain combines TRBV7-9 with TRBJ2-5; 8 bases line up with TRBD1. Germline V gives CDR1 SEHNR, CDR2 FQNEAQ (reference sequence). The CDR3 runs 16 residues. V shed 1 base and J 5 bases; nucleotides not matched to a gene: 9. The DNA for the CDR3 is TGTGCCAGCAGCTTAGGAGGACAGGGTGGAGCGGAGACCCAGTACTTC. This translates into CASSLGGQGGAETQYF.

This chain connects TRBV19 to TRBJ1-3; TRBD1 matches at 7 bases. Germline CDR1 LNHDA, CDR2 SQIVND (reference sequence). This CDR3 region has 16 residues. With V trimmed by 8 bases and J by 0 bases, 10 bases remained unmatched. The CDR3 loop reads CASEGATANSGNTIYF. The CDR3 bases are TGTGCCAGTGAGGGGGCAACAGCCAACTCTGGAAACACCATATATTTT.

The sample holds a few counts of this clone. The V call is TRBV15, the J call TRBJ2-7, with D maybe TRBD2 (5 bases). Germline V gene sequence: CDR1 LNHNV, CDR2 YYDKDF (reference sequence). Trimming shortened V by 0 bases and J by 0 bases, and 15 bases separated the two germline ends. The CDR3 runs 17 residues. In nucleotides, the CDR3 is TGTGCCACCAGCAGAGATCATGAGGGCCCCCGCTCCTACGAGCAGTACTTC. It specifies CATSRDHEGPRSYEQYF.

The V gene is TRBV5-1, the J gene TRBJ1-4; unclear D gene. Germline V gene sequence: CDR1 SGHRS, CDR2 YFSETQ. This CDR3 spans 15 amino acids. Trimming removed 1 base at V and 0 bases at J, with 7 bases between. The CDR3 reads CASSLRGTTNEKLFF. The DNA for the CDR3 is TGCGCCAGCAGCTTGCGTGGCACAACTAATGAAAAACTGTTTTTT.

The J gene is TRBJ2-5, the V gene TRBV7-6; 9 nucleotides agree with TRBD2. The J call may be wrong; the DNA end is better matched by TRBJ2-7. The length of the CDR3 is 15 residues. Germline CDR1 and CDR2: SGHVS and FNYEAQ. This CDR3 is CASSLGSGRSYEQYF. CDR3 nucleotide sequence: TGTGCCAGCAGCTTAGGTAGCGGGAGAAGCTACGAGCAGTACTTC.